The 13 T cell receptor beta chains in this list originate from one sample, sequenced in a study of molecular identifiers for immune sequencing clone quantification. MiXCR, run by TCRdb on the PCR reads, gives a single entry per CDR3 protein. The repertoire holds around 300,000 distinct CDR3 sequences, with roughly a quarter as singletons. The sample was naive CD8+ T cells from blood, with Jurkat cell RNA spiked in. Subset specified: FACS-sorted CD8+CD4-CCR7+CD45RA+ naive T cells. The receptors shown here come from a human donor in good health. Some libraries in this study had Jurkat cell RNA spiked in.

This clonotype came up a few times. The J gene is TRBJ1-1, the V gene TRBV4-1; a possible D gene is TRBD1 (5 bases). CDR1 is MGHRA and CDR2 is YSYEKL in the germline V gene. V dropped 0 bases and J dropped 5 bases, with 7 bases sitting between them. The CDR3 is 13 residues long. The CDR3 DNA reads as TGCGCCAGCAGCCAAGAACAGGCGACTGAAGCTTTCTTT. It is translated as CASSQEQATEAFF.

A remark on this clonotype: A read error may explain this, as a much larger clone is one base away. This chain connects TRBV6-4 to TRBJ2-5, with 10 positions matching TRBD1. Germline values: CDR1 MRHNA, CDR2 SNTAGT. This CDR3 comprises 15 residues. The CDR3 nucleotides are TGTGCCAGCAGAGATGGGACAGGGGACCAAGAGCCCCAGTACTTC. Amino acid sequence: CASRDGTGDQEPQYF.

Regarding this clonotype: Given a much more abundant clone one base away, this may be a read error. V is TRBV6-5 and J is TRBJ1-1; perhaps TRBD1 as D (5 bases). Germline loops: CDR1 MNHEY, CDR2 SVGAGI. V lost 1 base, J lost 4 bases, and 13 bases lay in between. The CDR3 is 15 amino acids. CDR3 sequence (DNA): TGTGCCAGCAGTTACTTTGTAGGGACGAGCACTGAAGCTTTCTTT. Its protein is CASSYFVGTSTEAFF.

To note about this clonotype: An end of the junction does not agree with germline; a read error may underlie this. The chain combines TRBV4-3 with TRBJ1-3; D gene unclear. From germline, CDR1 is LGHNA and CDR2 YSLEER. The CDR3 has 17 amino acids. The CDR3 region has the DNA TGCGCCAGCAGCCAAGATGGAGGCCCGGTCCCTGGAAACGCCATATATTTT. Protein: CASSQDGGPVPGNAIYF.

In this sample, this clonotype turned up a few times. The V call is TRBV20-1, the J call TRBJ2-2; D gene uncertain. V lost 4 bases, J lost 7 bases, and 13 bases lay in between. The CDR3 spans 13 residues. Germline CDR1 is DFQATT and CDR2 is SNEGSKA (reference sequence). The CDR3 is CSAIHYSDGELFF. In DNA form, the CDR3 reads TGCAGTGCTATTCACTATAGTGACGGGGAGCTGTTTTTT.

As concerns this clonotype: A much bigger clone sits one base away, suggesting this may be a read error. V and J are TRBV29-1 and TRBJ2-7; D may be TRBD1 or TRBD2 (5 bases each). The CDR3 covers 12 residues. CDR1 and CDR2 (germline): SQVTM, ANQGSEA. The CDR3 DNA reads TGCAGCGTTTTAGGGACGGCCTACGAGCCGTACTTC. It specifies CSVLGTAYEPYF.

The chain uses TRBV9 and TRBJ2-3, with a tentative D call TRBD1 (6 bases). The CDR3 runs 15 residues. The germline CDR1 and CDR2 sequences are SGDLS and YYNGEE. Trimming left V 0 bases short and J 2 bases short, with 10 bases between. The CDR3 region has the DNA TGTGCCAGCAGCGTAGCACAGGGATTCACAGATACGCAGTATTTT. Translating it yields CASSVAQGFTDTQYF.

About this clonotype itself: The junction differs from germline at one of its ends, possibly a read error. J is TRBJ2-1 and V is TRBV7-2, with D uncertain. Per germline, CDR1 SGHTA and CDR2 FQGNSA. The CDR3 length is 13 residues. The CDR3 nucleotides read TGTGCCAGCCGCTTAGGCCTCTTCAATGAGCAGTTCTTC. Its protein product is CASRLGLFNEQFF.

This clonotype was counted many times. CDR3 sequence (DNA): TGTGCCAGCAGCCAAGATCGGTTCATCACGGATACGCAGTATTTT. Translation gives CASSQDRFITDTQYF. The chain links TRBV14 to TRBJ2-3; D remains ambiguous. Germline lookup yields CDR1 SGHDN and CDR2 FVKESK. The CDR3 totals 15 residues. Between the trimmed V and J ends, which lost 0 bases and 6 bases, there was a span of 13 bases.

This clonotype was counted ten times or more. This sequence joins TRBV6-5 and TRBJ2-7; D call uncertain. The germline V and J ends were trimmed by 7 bases and 2 bases, with 9 bases remaining between them. Germline V lookup: CDR1 MNHEY, CDR2 SVGAGI. The CDR3 loop spans 12 amino acids. Here the CDR3 DNA reads TGTGCCAGCATCACGGGCGCCTACGAGCAGTACTTC. Translated: CASITGAYEQYF.

There are many counts of this clonotype. V and J are TRBV5-5 and TRBJ2-6, with a weak D call TRBD1 (6 bases). The V and J ends lost 4 bases and 0 bases respectively, with 20 bases between them. The germline gives CDR1 SGHKS, CDR2 YYEKEE (reference sequence). The CDR3 extends over 19 amino acids. In nucleotides, the CDR3 is TGTGCCAGCAGCCAAGCCCCAGGGACACTCAACTCTGGGGCCAACGTCCTGACTTTC. It encodes CASSQAPGTLNSGANVLTF.

In its sample, this clonotype was seen many times. This chain uses TRBV28 with TRBJ2-4; 10 bases are a match to TRBD1. This CDR3 spans 12 amino acids. Looked up from germline, CDR1 is MDHEN and CDR2 is SYDVKM. V shed 5 bases, J shed 12 bases, and the junction held 4 bases outside the gene matches. CDR3 residues: CASSPRDRGQYF. CDR3 coding DNA: TGTGCCAGCAGTCCCCGGGACAGGGGTCAGTACTTC.

At least ten counts were recorded for this clonotype. J is TRBJ1-1 and V is TRBV19; TRBD1 agrees at 9 bases. The CDR3 extends over 16 amino acids. Germline trimming cut 4 bases from V and 3 bases from J; bases unmatched to any gene: 9. Germline CDR1 and CDR2: LNHDA and SQIVND (reference sequence). The CDR3 sequence is CASSTGQGLVDTEAFF. CDR3 sequence (DNA): TGTGCCAGTAGTACCGGACAGGGGCTGGTGGACACTGAAGCTTTCTTT.